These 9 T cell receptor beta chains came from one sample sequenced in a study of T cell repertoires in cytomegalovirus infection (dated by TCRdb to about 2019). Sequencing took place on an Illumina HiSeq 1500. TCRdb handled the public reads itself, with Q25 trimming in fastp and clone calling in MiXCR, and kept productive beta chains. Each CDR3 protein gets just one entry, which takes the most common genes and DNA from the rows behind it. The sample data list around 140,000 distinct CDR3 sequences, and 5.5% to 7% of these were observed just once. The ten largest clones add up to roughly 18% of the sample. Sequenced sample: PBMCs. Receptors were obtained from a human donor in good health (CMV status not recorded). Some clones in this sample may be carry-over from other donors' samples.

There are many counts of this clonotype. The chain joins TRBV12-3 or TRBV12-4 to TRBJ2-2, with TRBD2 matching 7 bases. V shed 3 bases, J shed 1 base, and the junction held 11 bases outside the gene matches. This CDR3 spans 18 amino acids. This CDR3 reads CASSFGLAEDLNTGELFF. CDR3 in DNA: TGTGCCAGCAGTTTCGGTCTAGCGGAGGACCTGAACACCGGGGAGCTGTTTTTT.

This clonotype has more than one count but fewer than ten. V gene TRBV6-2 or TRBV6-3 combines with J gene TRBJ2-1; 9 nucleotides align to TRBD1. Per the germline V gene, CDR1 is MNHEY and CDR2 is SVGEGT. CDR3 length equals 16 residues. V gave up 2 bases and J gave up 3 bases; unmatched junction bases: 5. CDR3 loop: CASSYSTGGFYNEQFF. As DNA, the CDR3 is TGTGCCAGCAGTTACAGCACAGGGGGCTTCTACAATGAGCAGTTCTTC.

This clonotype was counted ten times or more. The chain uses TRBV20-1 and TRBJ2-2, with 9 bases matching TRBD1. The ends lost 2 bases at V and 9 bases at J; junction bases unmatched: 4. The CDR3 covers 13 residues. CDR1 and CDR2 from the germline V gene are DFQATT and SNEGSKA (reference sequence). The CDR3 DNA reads TGCAGTGCTAGACCACAGGGGGCCTGGGAGCTGTTTTTT. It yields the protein CSARPQGAWELFF.

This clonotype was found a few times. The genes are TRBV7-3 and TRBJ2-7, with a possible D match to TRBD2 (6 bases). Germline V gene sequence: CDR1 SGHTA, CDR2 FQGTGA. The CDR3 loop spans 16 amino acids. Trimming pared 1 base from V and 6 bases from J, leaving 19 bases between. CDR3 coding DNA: TGTGCCAGCAGCTTAAGTGGGGGGATGTCGTCCGGCGAGCAGTACTTC. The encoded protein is CASSLSGGMSSGEQYF.

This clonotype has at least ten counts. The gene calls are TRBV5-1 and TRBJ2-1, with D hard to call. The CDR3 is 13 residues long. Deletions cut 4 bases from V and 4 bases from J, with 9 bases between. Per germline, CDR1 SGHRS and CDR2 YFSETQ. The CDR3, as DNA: TGCGCCAGCAGCCAGACTGCTTACAATGAGCAGTTCTTC. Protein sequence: CASSQTAYNEQFF.

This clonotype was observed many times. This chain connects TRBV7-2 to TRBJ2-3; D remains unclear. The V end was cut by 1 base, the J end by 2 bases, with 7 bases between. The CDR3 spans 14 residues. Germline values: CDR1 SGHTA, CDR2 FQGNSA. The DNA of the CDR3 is TGTGCCAGCAGCTTAGAACTTGTCACAGATACGCAGTATTTT. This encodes CASSLELVTDTQYF.

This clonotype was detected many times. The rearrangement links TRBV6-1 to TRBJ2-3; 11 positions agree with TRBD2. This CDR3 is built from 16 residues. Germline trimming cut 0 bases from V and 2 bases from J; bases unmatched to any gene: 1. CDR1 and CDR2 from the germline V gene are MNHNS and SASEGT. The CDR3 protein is CASSEASGGATDTQYF. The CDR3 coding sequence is TGTGCCAGCAGTGAAGCTAGCGGGGGGGCCACAGATACGCAGTATTTT.

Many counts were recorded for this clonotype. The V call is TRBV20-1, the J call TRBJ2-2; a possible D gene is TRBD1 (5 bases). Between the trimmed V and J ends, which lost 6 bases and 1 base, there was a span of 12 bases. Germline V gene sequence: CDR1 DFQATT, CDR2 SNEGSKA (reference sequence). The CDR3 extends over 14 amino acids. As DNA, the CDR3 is TGCAGTGCCCAAGGCAGGGTGAACACCGGGGAGCTGTTTTTT. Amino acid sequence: CSAQGRVNTGELFF.

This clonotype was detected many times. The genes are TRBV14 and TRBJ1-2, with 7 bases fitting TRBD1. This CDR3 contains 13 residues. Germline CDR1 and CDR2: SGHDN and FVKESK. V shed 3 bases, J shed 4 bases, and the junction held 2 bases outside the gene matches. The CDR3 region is CASSQTGSYGYTF. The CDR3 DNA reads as TGTGCCAGCAGCCAGACAGGGAGCTATGGCTACACCTTC.